The 3 T cell receptor beta chains reported below all come from one sample, sequenced in a study of blood T cell repertoires in COVID-19. Here immunoSEQ multiplex PCR was the method, and the copy in TCRdb shows in-frame clones only, minus some. The sample has roughly 170,000 clones; around 87% are singletons. The sequenced sample consisted of peripheral blood. These receptors were obtained from a middle-aged man with active or convalescent COVID-19.

The rearrangement links TRBV25-1 to TRBJ1-3; TRBD1 matches at 8 bases. The CDR3 consists of 15 residues. With V trimmed by 6 bases and J by 4 bases, 8 bases remained unmatched. Germline V gene lookup returns CDR1 MGHDK and CDR2 SYGVNS. The CDR3: CASSASRQGGNTIYF. The DNA for the CDR3 is TGTGCCAGCAGCGCCTCAAGACAGGGGGGAAACACCATATATTTT.

The chain combines TRBV6-5 with TRBJ1-2; possibly TRBD1 for D (5 bases). Germline V gene lookup returns CDR1 MNHEY and CDR2 SVGAGI. The V gene lost 5 bases and the J gene lost 1 base, with 11 bases spanning the gap. The CDR3 has 14 amino acids. In DNA form, the CDR3 reads TGTGCCAGCAGTCCGGACACCAATAACTATGGCTACACCTTC. This encodes CASSPDTNNYGYTF.

J is TRBJ1-4 and V is TRBV12-5, with 9 bases aligning to TRBD1. V dropped 6 bases and J dropped 4; count of bases not matched to a gene: 9. This CDR3 region has 16 residues. Germline CDR1 is LGHNT and CDR2 is FRNRAP. CDR3 sequence (DNA): TGTGCTAGTGGCCGGACTCCGGGACAGGGTAATGAAAAACTGTTTTTT. Encoded protein: CASGRTPGQGNEKLFF.